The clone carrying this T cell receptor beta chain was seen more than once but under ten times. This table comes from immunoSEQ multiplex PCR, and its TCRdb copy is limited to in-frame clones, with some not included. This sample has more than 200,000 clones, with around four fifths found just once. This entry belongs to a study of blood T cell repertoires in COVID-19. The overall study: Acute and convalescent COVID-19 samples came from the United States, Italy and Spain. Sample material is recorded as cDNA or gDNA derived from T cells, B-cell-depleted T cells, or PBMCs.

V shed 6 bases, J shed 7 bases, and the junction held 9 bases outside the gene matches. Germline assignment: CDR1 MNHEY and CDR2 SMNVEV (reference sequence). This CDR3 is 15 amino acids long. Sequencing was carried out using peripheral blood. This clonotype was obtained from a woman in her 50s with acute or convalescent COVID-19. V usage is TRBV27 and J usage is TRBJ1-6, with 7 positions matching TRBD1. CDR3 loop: CASSAAGQINSPLHF. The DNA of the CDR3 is TGTGCCAGCAGCGCGGCGGGACAGATAAATTCACCCCTCCACTTT.